The clone carrying this TCR beta chain occurred a few times. It was RNA transcripts that yielded the amplified TCR beta CDR3 regions. Researchers ran a first-round RT-PCR on the TCR CDR3 using the HTBI primer set. TCRdb itself ran the multiplex PCR reads through MiXCR, one entry per CDR3 protein. This sample yields about 720,000 distinct CDR3 sequences, of which about 17% are seen a single time; around 7.7% belongs to the top ten. The data are from a study of T cells in Graves' hyperthyroidism and ophthalmopathy. Per the germline V gene, CDR1 is LGHNA and CDR2 is YNFKEQ. This CDR3 has 16 amino acids. Trimming removed 0 bases from V and 6 bases from J, with 17 bases in between.

Sequencing was performed on blood. The chain joins TRBV4-2 to TRBJ1-2; a possible D gene is TRBD1 (6 bases). This sequence originates from a man in his late teens or twenties with Graves' hyperthyroidism. As DNA, the CDR3 is TGTGCCAGCAGCCAAGAATTCGGTCTCAGGGGTAATGGCTACACCTTC. Encoded protein: CASSQEFGLRGNGYTF.